This record covers a single T cell receptor (beta chain). Its matching antigen is unknown. The junction does not match germline at one end; this may be a read error. In the PCR, 60 Vbeta and 13 Jbeta primers were used. The table came from immunoSEQ multiplex PCR; TCRdb's copy has only in-frame clones and leaves some out. This table holds 140,000 or so clones, about 84% found once. There are 13 residues in the CDR3. Germline loops: CDR1 SEHNR, CDR2 FQNEAQ (reference sequence). This specimen comes from a study of cytomegalovirus exposure and HLA in healthy donors. Findings and caveats of the study: Cytomegalovirus association was assigned to 150 to 200 TCR beta chains. Researchers reported that a few CMV-associated chains were confirmed in vitro as CMV antigen-specific. Researchers had no immune exposure information except CMV serostatus available. Analysis was performed later, and it showed HLA-associated TCR beta chains to be more clonally expanded than equally common others.

The sequenced sample consisted of PBMCs. This sequence was found in a male donor in good health and CMV-seronegative. The chain combines TRBV7-9 with TRBJ2-3; D is undetermined. The CDR3, as DNA: TGTTCCAGCAGCTCTAGGTTGCCAGATACGCAGTATTTT. It specifies CSSSSRLPDTQYF.